This paragraph covers one TCR beta chain sequence. What it recognizes is unknown. The authors ran a second PCR of about 6 to 11 cycles using a sample-barcoded 5' primer and a J-beta primer mix. TCRdb reanalysed the 5' RACE reads using MiXCR and keeps one entry per CDR3 protein. This table has around 1,800,000 distinct CDR3 sequences, roughly two fifths appearing once. The sample belongs to a study of blood T cells in healthy people across ages. Study-level information: T cells yielded about one barcoded beta molecule per two cells through template switching.

This CDR3 contains 12 residues. Looked up from germline, CDR1 is LGHNA and CDR2 is YSLEER. V lost 8 bases, J lost 10 bases, and 15 bases lay in between. Points from the study as a whole: Observed TCR beta diversity per million T cells went down as age went up. This fall followed a roughly linear course with age. When one million T cells were used, diversity estimates were thought to be underestimates.

There were at least 6 micrograms of total RNA extracted from every sample. The sequencing sample was made of blood. This clonotype was obtained from a human donor in good health. The chain recombines TRBV4-3 with TRBJ2-1; D may be TRBD2 (6 bases). The CDR3 DNA reads as TGCGCCAGCGGTCCAGGCGGGAAAGAGCAGTTCTTC. Encoded protein: CASGPGGKEQFF.